The following is a TCR beta chain sequence with its context. The antigen it recognizes is unknown. The record has no base qualities; no much larger clone is one base away. Looking up the germline V gene yields CDR1 ENHRY and CDR2 SYGVKD. V is clipped by 0 bases and J by 10 bases, and the sequence between their germline boundaries is 10 bases long. The CDR3 spans 13 residues, from the cysteine through the phenylalanine. Just the 39-base CDR3 DNA is kept, in frame starting at base 1. The sample is drawn from a study of CD8+ T cells in alopecia areata (dated by TCRdb to 2016 to 2019). Context from the whole study: Treated patients were enrolled in an open-label pilot trial of oral tofacitinib at 5 to 10 mg twice daily for moderate-to-severe alopecia areata. Patients stayed on tofacitinib for 6 to 18 months and then had 6 months of follow-up off drug so that delayed response and recurrence could be assessed. High-throughput TCRbeta sequencing was used to examine T cell clonal expansion in alopecia areata in both the C3H/HeJ mouse model and human patients. Human TCRbeta sequencing covered scalp tissue and sorted CD4+ and CD8+ peripheral blood T cells from patchy and totalis/universalis alopecia areata patients and healthy controls. Biopsies were taken from tofacitinib-treated patients at baseline and again at 4 and 24 weeks into treatment, and several of those patients also had a later scalp biopsy. Scalp clonality was compared across normal scalp (n=4), patchy alopecia areata scalp (n=8), and alopecia totalis/universalis scalp (n=8). The RNA source kit depended on sample type: the PAXgene miRNA kit for fixed scalp, the miRNeasy kit for PBMCs, and the RNeasy kit for mouse skin. TCRbeta CDR3 regions were amplified by immunoSEQ multiplex PCR using 35 Vbeta forward and 13 Jbeta reverse primers. Here is what the overall study found, with its caveats: Shared TCR sequences between patients were less evident than in mice, which may be partly attributable to HLA diversity in the patient population. Higher clonality and more expanded CD8+ clones were observed in lesional scalp than in normal scalp, particularly in alopecia totalis/universalis, a finding suggestive of antigenic drive. Unlike mouse skin, which is dominated by gammadelta T cells, normal human skin has resident alphabeta T cells that are also sequenced, and this complicates analysis of the scalp TCR repertoire.

The library was made by the immunoSEQ multiplex PCR assay. To provide template for TCR sequencing, every sample had RNA extracted and reverse transcribed into cDNA. SuperScript III was used to make first-strand cDNA, primed with a 2:1 mix of oligo-dT and random hexamers. A synthetic immune receptor repertoire was used to gauge amplification bias, and whatever bias remained was removed computationally. Concerning the study's data processing: Raw reads were preprocessed for error removal, and CDR3 was defined according to IMGT conventions as running from the conserved cysteine to phenylalanine. Clonality was computed as 1 minus the Shannon entropy, with the entropy normalized by log2 of the number of productive unique TCRs. CD4 or CD8 identity of scalp clones was inferred by cross-referencing scalp TCRbeta sequences with sorted blood CD4 and CD8 repertoires. Entries here come from immuneACCESS through TCRdb and include only in-frame sequences with V and J called. Some clones fail to appear in such tables; in the studies checked, an unresolved V gene covers under half of the shortfall, and the cause of the remainder is unknown. V and J calls and clone size come straight from that table; D and trimming were deduced from the DNA. The sample has roughly 200,000 clones on record, 50% to 70% of them singletons. Clones ranked in the top ten supply 1.5% to 2% of the sample.

The sample's time point label, decoded: baseline before oral tofacitinib. Lesional scalp punch biopsies and peripheral blood were obtained from alopecia areata patients. PBMCs were separated by density centrifugation and stained for CD3, CD4 and CD8, after which CD4+ and CD8+ T cells were sorted on a FACSAria. The specimen was CD4+ T cells sorted from blood, collected at week 0. This sequence uses TRBV10-3 and TRBJ2-1; D gene: possibly TRBD2, on 5 matching bases. The receptor comes from a human donor with alopecia areata. The bases read TGTGCCATCAGTGAGTCGAGCGGTGGGGAGCAGTTCTTC. This sequence encodes CAISESSGGEQFF.